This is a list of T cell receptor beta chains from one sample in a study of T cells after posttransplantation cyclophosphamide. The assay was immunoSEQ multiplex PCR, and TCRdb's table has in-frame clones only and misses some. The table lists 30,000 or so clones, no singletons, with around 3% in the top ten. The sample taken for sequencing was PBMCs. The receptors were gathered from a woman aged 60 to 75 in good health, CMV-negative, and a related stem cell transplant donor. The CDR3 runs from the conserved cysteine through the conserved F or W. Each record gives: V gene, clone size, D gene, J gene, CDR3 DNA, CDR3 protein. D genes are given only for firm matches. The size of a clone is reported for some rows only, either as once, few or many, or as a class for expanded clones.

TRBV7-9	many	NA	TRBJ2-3	TGTGCAAGTCGCCCGGGGAGCCGGGAATCCCGCACAGATACGCAGTATTTT	CASRPGSRESRTDTQYF
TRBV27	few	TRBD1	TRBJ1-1	TGTGCCAGCAGTTTGAAGGGGGCTGGCACTGAAGCTTTCTTT	CASSLKGAGTEAFF
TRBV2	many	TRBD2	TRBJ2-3	TGTGCCAGCAGTGCTCAGCGGGGGAGCACAGATACGCAGTATTTT	CASSAQRGSTDTQYF
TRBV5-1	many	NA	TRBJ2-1	TGCGCCAGCAGCTCGCGGGACACCAGCTCCTACAATGAGCAGTTCTTC	CASSSRDTSSYNEQFF
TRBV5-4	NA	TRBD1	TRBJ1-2	TGTGCCAGCACCCCGGTTCAGGGGGCGCCTGGCTACACCTTC	CASTPVQGAPGYTF
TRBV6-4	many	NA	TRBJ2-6	TGTGCCAGCAGTGGAGGGGGTTCTGGGGCCAACGTCCTGACTTTC	CASSGGGSGANVLTF
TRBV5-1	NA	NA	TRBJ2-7	TGCGCCAGCAGCTTAGAACTCTCCTACGAGCAGTACTTC	CASSLELSYEQYF
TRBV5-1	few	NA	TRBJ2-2	TGCGCCAGCAGCATCCCCCCGGGCACCGGGGAGCTGTTTTTT	CASSIPPGTGELFF
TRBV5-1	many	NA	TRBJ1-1	TGCGCCAGCAGCTGGGGGGAAGGCGGTGAAGCTTTCTTT	CASSWGEGGEAFF
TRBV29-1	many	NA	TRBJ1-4	TGCAGCGCCGGGGGGCGGGGTGAAAAACTGTTTTTT	CSAGGRGEKLFF
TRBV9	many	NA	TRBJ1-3	TGTGCCAGCAGCTCCCACAGGGTAGGGTTGGGCACCATATATTTT	CASSSHRVGLGTIYF
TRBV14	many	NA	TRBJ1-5	TGTGCCAGCAGCCCCGCCGGGGGACGCAATCAGCCCCAGCATTTT	CASSPAGGRNQPQHF
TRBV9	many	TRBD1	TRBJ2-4	TGTGCCAGCAGCGCCGGGGACAGTCTTTTAGCCAAAAACATTCAGTACTTC	CASSAGDSLLAKNIQYF
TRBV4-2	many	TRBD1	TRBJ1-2	TGTGCCAGCAGCCCCCGGGACAGGGAGGTTGCCTATGGCTACACCTTC	CASSPRDREVAYGYTF